This T cell receptor beta chain was observed in a study of T-cell reconstitution after alpha-beta-depleted transplantation in children. The study, taken as a whole, reports: Alpha-beta T cells present about two months after transplant were reported to originate from several hundred expanded graft clones.

This CDR3 spans 15 amino acids. V lost 2 bases to trimming and J lost 2 bases; unmatched junction nucleotides: 5. From germline, CDR1 is DFQATT and CDR2 SNEGSKA (reference sequence). The TCRbeta library incorporated unique molecular identifiers. TCRdb re-called the PCR reads through MiXCR, storing one row per CDR3 protein. The sample has about 590,000 distinct CDR3 sequences, under 15% seen once. The sample holds many counts of this clonotype. The antigen is unknown. The rearrangement uses TRBV20-1 and TRBJ2-4; 8 nucleotides match TRBD2. The TCR sequence derives from a male patient younger than 18 who had a stem cell transplant for acute myeloid leukemia, so the T cells may come from the graft donor. Sequencing used PBMCs, mostly from graft donor cells, obtained 360 days after TCRalphabeta/CD19-depleted stem cell transplant. CDR3 loop: CSARRLATTKNIQYF. The CDR3 DNA reads as TGCAGTGCTAGAAGACTAGCGACGACCAAAAACATTCAGTACTTC.